One sample yielded the 14 T cell receptor beta chains listed below, sequenced in a study of spatial heterogeneity in lung cancer. Via MiXCR, TCRdb re-called the 5' RACE reads, giving one row per CDR3 protein. This table has about 10,000 distinct CDR3 sequences, roughly 3.6% appearing once. Indicated time point: sample taken at primary tumor resection. No cell sorting; template was whole RNA from tumor, lung tissue or PBMC. The sample here was PBMCs, taken at surgery. The receptors shown here come from a female donor with early-stage non-small cell lung cancer.

This clonotype came up many times. Little can be read into the size of this beta chain, an off-target read in a library designed for alpha chains. V gene TRBV5-4 combines with J gene TRBJ2-5, with no clear D. The CDR3 has 14 amino acids. Germline V gene lookup returns CDR1 SGHNT and CDR2 YYREEE (reference sequence). The V end lost 0 bases, the J end lost 4 bases, and 10 bases lay between the germline ends. CDR3 bases: TGTGCCAGCAGCTTGGAGGGCCCACGAGAGACCCAGTACTTC. Encoded protein: CASSLEGPRETQYF.

The table lists this clonotype with many counts. Because the library targeted alpha chains, this beta chain is an off-target read whose size means little. The chain uses TRBV20-1 and TRBJ2-7; TRBD1 agrees at 7 bases. V lost 6 bases, J lost 2 bases, and 7 bases stayed unmatched. Germline CDR1 and CDR2: DFQATT and SNEGSKA (reference sequence). The CDR3 extends over 13 amino acids. This CDR3 reads CSATGVMAYEQYF. The CDR3 DNA is TGCAGTGCAACAGGGGTTATGGCCTACGAGCAGTACTTC.

This clonotype has ten or more counts. Little can be read into the size of this beta chain, an off-target read in a library designed for alpha chains. This chain uses TRBV14 with TRBJ2-1; 10 bases match TRBD2. The germline CDR1 and CDR2 sequences are SGHDN and FVKESK. This CDR3 comprises 14 residues. V trimming: 4 bases; J trimming: 10 bases; junction bases outside the gene matches: 7. In nucleotides, the CDR3 is TGTGCCAGCAGCCCCTTTAATAGCGGGAGGGAGCAGTTCTTC. This translates into CASSPFNSGREQFF.

This clonotype was counted ten times or more. This beta chain turned up in a library designed for alpha chains; as an off-target read, its abundance says little. In DNA, the CDR3 is TGCGCCAGCAGTGAGGTCCTCCCTGGCGCAGACTACGAGCAGTACTTC. This codes for CASSEVLPGADYEQYF. The genes are TRBV10-1 and TRBJ2-7, with D unresolved. Germline-derived CDR1 and CDR2 are WNHNN and SYGVQD (reference sequence). V lost 2 bases and J 3 bases, leaving 17 bases between the germline ends. This CDR3 spans 16 amino acids.

As to this clonotype: A library prepared for alpha chains yielded this beta chain as an off-target read; its size is of little meaning. This chain joins TRBV6-1 and TRBJ2-3; 16 bases are shared with TRBD2. Germline trimming cut 6 bases from V and 0 bases from J; bases unmatched to any gene: 6. Germline CDR1 is MNHNS and CDR2 is SASEGT. The CDR3 loop spans 18 amino acids. The CDR3 protein is CASSRGLAGGSSTDTQYF. CDR3 DNA sequence: TGTGCCAGCAGCCGGGGACTAGCGGGGGGGTCTAGCACAGATACGCAGTATTTT.

This clonotype was observed at least ten times. This beta chain is an off-target read within a library intended for alpha chains, so its frequency means little. CDR3 loop: CASSESDTQYF. CDR3 sequence (DNA): TGTGCCAGCAGTGAATCAGATACGCAGTATTTT. J is TRBJ2-3 and V is TRBV6-1; D uncertain. This CDR3 has 11 amino acids. Germline V gives CDR1 MNHNS, CDR2 SASEGT. Trimming removed 2 bases at V and 4 bases at J, with 1 base between.

Ten or more counts support this clonotype. The library was built for alpha chains, so this beta chain is an off-target read and its size means little. The chain carries TRBV20-1 and TRBJ2-1, with 15 bases aligning to TRBD2. The germline CDR1 and CDR2 sequences are DFQATT and SNEGSKA (reference sequence). CDR3 length: 19 amino acids. J was trimmed by 6 bases and V by 1 base; bases with no gene match: 13. CDR3 amino acids: CSARATPGLAGGYTNEQFF. The CDR3 DNA reads as TGCAGTGCTAGAGCTACCCCGGGACTAGCGGGAGGATATACCAATGAGCAGTTCTTC.

This clonotype was seen at least ten times. The size of this beta chain means little, since it is a stray read in a library made for alpha chains. V usage is TRBV27 and J usage is TRBJ1-6, with D possibly being TRBD1 (6 bases). The germline V and J ends were trimmed by 5 bases and 0 bases, with 14 bases remaining between them. The CDR3 consists of 17 residues. Germline CDR1 MNHEY, CDR2 SMNVEV (reference sequence). The CDR3: CASSTVSGDSYNSPLHF. The CDR3 nucleotides read TGTGCCAGCAGTACCGTCTCAGGGGACTCCTATAATTCACCCCTCCACTTT.

In its sample, this clonotype was seen many times. This beta chain slipped into a library made for alpha chains as a stray read, so its size is not meaningful. V is TRBV7-2 and J is TRBJ2-2; 8 bases line up with TRBD1. Germline CDR1 and CDR2: SGHTA and FQGNSA. There are 16 residues in the CDR3. J lost 2 bases, V lost 6 bases, and 8 bases had no gene match. The CDR3 nucleotides read TGTGCCAGCAGAGATCAGGGGGCGCTCAACACCGGGGAGCTGTTTTTT. This sequence encodes CASRDQGALNTGELFF.

This clonotype was counted at least ten times. Within a library made for alpha chains, this beta chain is off target, and its count is uninformative. J is TRBJ2-7 and V is TRBV7-2; tentative D call: TRBD2 (6 bases). CDR1 SGHTA and CDR2 FQGNSA come from the germline V gene. This CDR3 region has 14 residues. The ends were cut back, 10 bases at V and 5 bases at J, with 21 bases in the middle. CDR3 nucleotides: TGTGCCAACCCCGGGGGTAGGCTCCTCCACGAGCAGTACTTC. Translation: CANPGGRLLHEQYF. The whole variable domain, remainder taken from reference TRBV7-2 and TRBJ2-7, is GAGVSQSPSNKVTEKGKDVELRCDPISGHTALYWYRQSLGQGLEFLIYFQGNSAPDKSGLPSDRFSAERTGGSVSTLTIQRTQQEDSAVYLCANPGGRLLHEQYFGPGTRLTVT.

For this clonotype: Little can be read into the size of this beta chain, an off-target read in a library designed for alpha chains. The chain joins TRBV5-1 to TRBJ2-2; maybe TRBD1 (6 bases). The CDR3 loop spans 14 amino acids. Trimming removed 4 bases at V and 4 bases at J, with 11 bases between. Germline V gives CDR1 SGHRS, CDR2 YFSETQ. DNA for the CDR3: TGCGCCAGCAGCGCACAGGGTTTCACCGGGGAGCTGTTTTTT. Its translation is CASSAQGFTGELFF. Full variable domain (outside the CDR3, taken from reference TRBV5-1 and TRBJ2-2): KAGVTQTPRYLIKTRGQQVTLSCSPISGHRSVSWYQQTPGQGLQFLFEYFSETQRNKGNFPGRFSGRQFSNSRSEMNVSTLELGDSALYLCASSAQGFTGELFFGEGSRLTVL.

This clonotype came up many times. Because the library targeted alpha chains, this beta chain is an off-target read whose size means little. J is TRBJ1-2 and V is TRBV5-1, with 7 bases that match TRBD1. The CDR3 covers 13 residues. With V trimmed by 4 bases and J by 7 bases, 7 bases remained unmatched. Germline-derived CDR1 and CDR2 are SGHRS and YFSETQ. CDR3 in amino acids: CASSPQGRGGYTF. CDR3 nucleotides: TGCGCCAGCAGCCCACAGGGGAGGGGTGGCTACACCTTC.

This clonotype has at least ten counts. As an off-target read in a library built for alpha chains, this beta chain has a frequency of little significance. The chain recombines TRBV30 with TRBJ2-1; no firm D call. This CDR3 has 14 amino acids. The V end lost 1 base, the J end lost 3 bases, and 10 bases lay between the germline ends. Germline V gene sequence: CDR1 GTSNPN, CDR2 SVGIG (reference sequence). CDR3 DNA: TGTGCCTGGAGTGGGGCAGTTCGCTACAATGAGCAGTTCTTC. Its protein is CAWSGAVRYNEQFF.

This clonotype was observed many times. A library made for alpha chains picked up this beta chain off target, so its size means little. The V call is TRBV6-2 or TRBV6-3, the J call TRBJ2-7; D might be TRBD2 (6 bases). The germline V and J ends were trimmed by 4 bases and 3 bases, with 10 bases remaining between them. Germline V gives CDR1 MNHEY, CDR2 SVGEGT. The CDR3 sequence is 13 residues long. DNA of the CDR3: TGTGCCAGCAGTTGGGGAGCGGGCTACGAGCAGTACTTC. The encoded protein is CASSWGAGYEQYF.